The clone carrying this TCR beta chain was picked up a small number of times. Arm-PCR of CDR3 regions and iRepertoire HTBI primers were used to build TCR beta libraries. TCRdb fed the multiplex PCR reads into MiXCR, producing one record per CDR3 protein. The sample contains 550,000 to 650,000 distinct CDR3 sequences, more than 15% of which appear only once. Time point denoted: newly diagnosed GD, antithyroid drugs for less than 3 months. Extracted PBMC RNA gave rise to the TCR library. From an endocrinology department in Xi'an, China, came the patients. This entry comes from a study of regulatory T cells in long-lasting Graves disease. The germline CDR1 and CDR2 sequences are MNHEY and SVGAGI. The CDR3 spans 14 residues. Trimming cost V 2 bases and J 9 bases; bases outside gene matches: 6. The same specimen was also included in a second study, on T cells in Graves' hyperthyroidism and ophthalmopathy. That work states: Most clonotypes that expanded in the thyroid above 0.001 also showed up in blood.

The chain employs TRBV6-5 and TRBJ2-1; 8 positions agree with TRBD2. This TCR was sampled from a man aged 18 to 35 with Graves disease. This specimen consisted of peripheral blood mononuclear cells (PBMCs), obtained at new diagnosis, from a patient treated with antithyroid drugs. The CDR3: CASSYAGGSIEQFF. The CDR3 DNA reads as TGTGCCAGCAGTTACGCGGGAGGCTCGATTGAGCAGTTCTTC.